Below, 5 T cell receptor beta chains from the same sample are listed, as sequenced in a study of blood T cell repertoires in COVID-19. Using immunoSEQ multiplex PCR, the repertoire was profiled, and TCRdb retains in-frame clones only, with some absent. The sample lists about 140,000 clones, over 70% seen once, with roughly a tenth in the top ten. Sequenced input: peripheral blood. The receptors originated from a man aged 55 to 70 with active or convalescent COVID-19.

This clone was found once. The V gene is TRBV12-5, the J gene TRBJ1-1; D is unresolved. The CDR3 is 14 residues long. From germline, CDR1 is LGHNT and CDR2 FRNRAP. The ends were cut back, 2 bases at V and 1 base at J, with 8 bases in the middle. CDR3 region: CASGLSAGNTEAFF. CDR3 bases: TGTGCTAGTGGTTTGTCGGCAGGGAACACTGAAGCTTTCTTT.

CDR3 coding DNA: TGTGCCAGCTCCCCGGACAGAGGTGGCGAGCAGTACTTC. Encoded protein: CASSPDRGGEQYF. V gene TRBV18 combines with J gene TRBJ2-7; tentative D call: TRBD1 (6 bases). This CDR3 is built from 13 residues. Germline CDR1 and CDR2: KGHSH and LQKENI. Trimming removed 6 bases from V and 6 bases from J, with 15 bases in between. The full variable domain, in which reference TRBV18 and TRBJ2-7 provide the parts outside the CDR3, is NAGVMQNPRHLVRRRGQEARLRCSPMKGHSHVYWYRQLPEEGLKFMVYLQKENIIDESGMPKERFSAEFPKEGPSILRIQQVVRGDSAAYFCASSPDRGGEQYFGPGTRLTVT.

This chain joins TRBV6-6 and TRBJ2-7; 8 bases align to TRBD2. V gave up 7 bases and J gave up 3 bases; unmatched junction bases: 8. Per the germline V gene, CDR1 is MNHNY and CDR2 is SVGAGI (reference sequence). This CDR3 comprises 14 residues. CDR3 region: CASNNGGAGYEQYF. In nucleotides, the CDR3 is TGTGCCAGCAACAACGGGGGGGCTGGCTACGAGCAGTACTTC.

The chain is built from TRBV5-6 and TRBJ2-7; 16 nucleotides line up with TRBD2. Germline V CDR1 and CDR2: SGHDT, YYEEEE. The CDR3 is 15 residues long. Trimming at V came to 3 bases and at J to 5 bases, leaving 2 bases not matched to a gene. The CDR3 nucleotides read TGTGCCAGCAGCTGGGGACTAGCGGGAGGGCACGAGCAGTACTTC. Amino acid sequence: CASSWGLAGGHEQYF.

The chain recombines TRBV19 with TRBJ1-1; no clear D. Germline-derived CDR1 and CDR2 are LNHDA and SQIVND (reference sequence). This CDR3 has 13 amino acids. The germline V and J ends were trimmed by 1 base and 4 bases, with 7 bases remaining between them. CDR3 coding DNA: TGTGCCAGTAGTATAGTCGGGGTCACTGAAGCTTTCTTT. Translation gives CASSIVGVTEAFF.